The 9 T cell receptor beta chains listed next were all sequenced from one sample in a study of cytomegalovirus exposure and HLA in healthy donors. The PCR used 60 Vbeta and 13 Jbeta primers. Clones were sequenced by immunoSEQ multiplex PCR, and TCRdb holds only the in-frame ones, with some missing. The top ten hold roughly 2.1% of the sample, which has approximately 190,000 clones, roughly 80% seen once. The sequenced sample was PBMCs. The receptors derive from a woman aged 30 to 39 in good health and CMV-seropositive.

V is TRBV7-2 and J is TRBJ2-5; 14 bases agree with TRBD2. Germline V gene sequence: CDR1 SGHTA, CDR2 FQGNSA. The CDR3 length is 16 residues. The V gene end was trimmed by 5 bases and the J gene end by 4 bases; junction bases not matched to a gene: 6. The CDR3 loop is CASSTRLAGGLETQYF. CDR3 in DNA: TGTGCCAGCAGCACCAGACTAGCGGGGGGGTTAGAGACCCAGTACTTC.

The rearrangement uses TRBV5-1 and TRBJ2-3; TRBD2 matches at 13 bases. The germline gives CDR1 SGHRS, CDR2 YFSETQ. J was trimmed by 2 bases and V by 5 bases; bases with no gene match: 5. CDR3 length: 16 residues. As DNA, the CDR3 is TGCGCCAGCAGAAGGACTAGCGGGGGCCCCACAGATACGCAGTATTTT. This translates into CASRRTSGGPTDTQYF.

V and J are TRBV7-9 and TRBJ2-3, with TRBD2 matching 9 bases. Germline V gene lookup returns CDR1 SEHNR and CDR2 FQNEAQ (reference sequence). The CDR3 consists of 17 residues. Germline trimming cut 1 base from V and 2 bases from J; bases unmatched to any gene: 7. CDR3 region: CASSLVVAGDYTDTQYF. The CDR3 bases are TGTGCCAGCAGCTTAGTAGTAGCGGGGGACTACACAGATACGCAGTATTTT.

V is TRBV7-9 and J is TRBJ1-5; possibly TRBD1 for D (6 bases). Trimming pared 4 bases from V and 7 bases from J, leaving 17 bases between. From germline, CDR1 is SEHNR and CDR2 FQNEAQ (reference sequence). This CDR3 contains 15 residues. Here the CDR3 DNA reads TGTGCCAGCAGCTCTAGTGGGCAGGGGAACCAGCCCCAGCATTTT. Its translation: CASSSSGQGNQPQHF.

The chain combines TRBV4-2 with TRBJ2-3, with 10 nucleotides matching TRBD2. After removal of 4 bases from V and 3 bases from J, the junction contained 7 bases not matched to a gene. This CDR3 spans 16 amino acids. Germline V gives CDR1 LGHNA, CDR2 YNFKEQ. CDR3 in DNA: TGTGCCAGCAGCCCGCTAGCGGGAGATGGGACAGATACGCAGTATTTT. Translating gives CASSPLAGDGTDTQYF.

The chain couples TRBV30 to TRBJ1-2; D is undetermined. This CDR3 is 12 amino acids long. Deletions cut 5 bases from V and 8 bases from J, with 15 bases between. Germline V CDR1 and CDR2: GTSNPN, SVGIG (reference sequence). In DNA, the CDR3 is TGTGCCTGGGATGGTAATACGGGGGGCTACACCTTC. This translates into CAWDGNTGGYTF.

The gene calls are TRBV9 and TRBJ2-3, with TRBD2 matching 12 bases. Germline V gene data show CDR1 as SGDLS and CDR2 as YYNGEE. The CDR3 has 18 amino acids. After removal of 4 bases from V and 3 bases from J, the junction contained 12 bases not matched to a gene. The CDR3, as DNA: TGTGCCAGCAGCACCAAGTTGTCTAGCGGGAGGGGGACAGATACGCAGTATTTT. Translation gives CASSTKLSSGRGTDTQYF.

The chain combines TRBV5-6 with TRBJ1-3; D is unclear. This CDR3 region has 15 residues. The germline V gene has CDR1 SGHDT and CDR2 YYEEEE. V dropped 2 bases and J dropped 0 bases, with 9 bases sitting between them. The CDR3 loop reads CASSFGGPSGNTIYF. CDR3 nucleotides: TGTGCCAGCAGCTTCGGCGGTCCCTCTGGAAACACCATATATTTT. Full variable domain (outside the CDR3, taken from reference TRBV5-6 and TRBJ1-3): DAGVTQSPTHLIKTRGQQVTLRCSPKSGHDTVSWYQQALGQGPQFIFQYYEEEERQRGNFPDRFSGHQFPNYSSELNVNALLLGDSALYLCASSFGGPSGNTIYFGEGSWLTVV.

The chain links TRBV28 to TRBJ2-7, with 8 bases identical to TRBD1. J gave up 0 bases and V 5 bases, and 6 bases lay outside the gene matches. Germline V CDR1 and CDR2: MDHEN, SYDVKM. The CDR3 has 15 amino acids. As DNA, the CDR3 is TGTGCCAGCAGTGAGGGACAGGTCAGCTCCTACGAGCAGTACTTC. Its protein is CASSEGQVSSYEQYF.